These 20 T cell receptor beta chains originate from one sample sequenced in a study of CD8 T cells in ankylosing spondylitis. Regarding the study as a whole: In ankylosing spondylitis blood, a motif of about eight highly homologous TCR beta variants appeared characteristic.

Their target antigens are unknown. TCRdb re-derived calls from the 5' RACE reads in MiXCR, one entry per CDR3 protein. This table holds about 440,000 distinct CDR3 sequences, roughly 18% found once. Sequenced: blood, either unsorted or a sorted T cell fraction (not recorded which). The receptors originated from a male donor with ankylosing spondylitis.

This clonotype was recorded a few times. The V gene is TRBV28, the J gene TRBJ1-2; 11 nucleotides agree with TRBD1. CDR3 length: 16 residues. V lost 5 bases and J lost 5; bases outside the gene matches: 10. Germline V CDR1 and CDR2: MDHEN, SYDVKM. For the CDR3, the DNA is TGTGCCAGCAGTCCATCCGGGACAGGGGGGAGTTATGGCTACACCTTC. The encoded protein is CASSPSGTGGSYGYTF.

This clonotype was counted ten times or more. The chain combines TRBV20-1 with TRBJ1-4; D is uncertain. The CDR3 consists of 16 residues. Trimming stripped 0 bases from V and 1 base from J, with 12 bases between. Germline V lookup: CDR1 DFQATT, CDR2 SNEGSKA (reference sequence). The CDR3 DNA sequence: TGCAGTGCTAGAGATTCGAGGTCGGGAACTAATGAAAAACTGTTTTTT. Translation gives CSARDSRSGTNEKLFF.

CDR3 sequence reads: CASSRSGAGGTDTQYF. The CDR3 region has the DNA TGCGCCAGCAGTCGGAGCGGGGCTGGGGGCACAGATACGCAGTATTTT. This chain links TRBV4-1 with TRBJ2-3, with 7 bases identical to TRBD2. Trimming removed 6 bases from V and 1 base from J; junction bases left unmatched: 10. This CDR3 comprises 16 residues. Germline V gives CDR1 MGHRA, CDR2 YSYEKL.

This chain connects TRBV6-4 to TRBJ2-2, with TRBD1 identical over 8 bases. The CDR3 extends over 20 amino acids. In germline, CDR1 is MRHNA, CDR2 SNTAGT. V dropped 0 bases and J dropped 0; count of bases not matched to a gene: 12. Here the CDR3 DNA reads TGTGCCAGCAGTGACTCGATGGGGACAGGTAATCCCCCGAACACCGGGGAGCTGTTTTTT. Protein sequence: CASSDSMGTGNPPNTGELFF.

The rearrangement uses TRBV28 and TRBJ2-1, with D possibly matching TRBD1 (5 bases). Per the germline V gene, CDR1 is MDHEN and CDR2 is SYDVKM. CDR3 length: 13 residues. V shed 5 bases and J shed 9 bases, with 14 bases lying between them. The DNA of the CDR3 is TGTGCCAGCAGTCCTGGACATCAAAGTGAGCAGTTCTTC. This sequence encodes CASSPGHQSEQFF.

The chain is built from TRBV20-1 and TRBJ2-1; 11 positions agree with TRBD2. V shed 6 bases, J shed 4 bases, and the junction held 8 bases outside the gene matches. The CDR3 contains 15 residues. From germline, CDR1 is DFQATT and CDR2 SNEGSKA (reference sequence). This chain's CDR3 is CSATLAGALYNEQFF. The DNA of the CDR3 is TGCAGTGCAACACTAGCGGGGGCCCTTTACAATGAGCAGTTCTTC.

This clonotype was found a few times. The rearrangement links TRBV2 to TRBJ2-2; D is perhaps TRBD1 (5 bases). V was cut by 5 bases and J by 4 bases, with 11 bases left in between. The CDR3 loop spans 14 amino acids. Per the germline V gene, CDR1 is SNHLY and CDR2 is FYNNEI. The CDR3 region has the DNA TGTGCCAGCAGTCCCTCCACAGGCACCGGGGAGCTGTTTTTT. Its protein product is CASSPSTGTGELFF.

The chain couples TRBV7-2 to TRBJ1-4; D perhaps matches TRBD1 (5 bases). Trimming cost V 5 bases and J 3 bases, with 10 bases left between them. The CDR3 contains 14 residues. Germline CDR1 reads SGHTA; CDR2 reads FQGNSA. The CDR3 sequence: CASSPREANEKLFF. As DNA, the CDR3 is TGTGCCAGCAGCCCCAGGGAGGCTAATGAAAAACTGTTTTTT.

This clonotype has only a few counts. The chain links TRBV7-2 to TRBJ1-2, with D possibly matching TRBD1 (5 bases). Germline CDR1 and CDR2: SGHTA and FQGNSA. The CDR3 is 16 amino acids. Deletions cut 1 base from V and 5 bases from J, with 17 bases between. CDR3: CASSLVVRASSYGYTF. Written as DNA, the CDR3 is TGTGCCAGCAGCTTAGTGGTCAGGGCGTCATCTTATGGCTACACCTTC.

The V call is TRBV7-2, the J call TRBJ2-7; TRBD2 matches at 8 bases. This CDR3 contains 13 residues. Germline V lookup: CDR1 SGHTA, CDR2 FQGNSA. Losses at the gene ends were 2 bases for V and 7 bases for J; bases not matched to a gene: 4. CDR3 in DNA: TGTGCCAGCAGCTTATCTCAGCGGGGGGAGCAGTACTTC. Amino acids: CASSLSQRGEQYF.

In its sample, this clonotype was seen a few times. This chain uses TRBV2 with TRBJ2-7; TRBD2 aligns across 7 bases. The V gene's germline CDR1 is SNHLY and CDR2 FYNNEI. The CDR3 is 15 residues long. J was trimmed by 4 bases and V by 6 bases; bases with no gene match: 12. CDR3 nucleotides: TGTGCCAGCAGACAAAACCGGGACTACCGATACGAGCAGTACTTC. This encodes CASRQNRDYRYEQYF. Variable domain in full (rest from reference TRBV2 and TRBJ2-7): EPEVTQTPSHQVTQMGQEVILRCVPISNHLYFYWYRQILGQKVEFLVSFYNNEISEKSEIFDDQFSVERPDGSNFTLKIRSTKLEDSAMYFCASRQNRDYRYEQYFGPGTRLTVT.

This clonotype was found a few times. The V call is TRBV9, the J call TRBJ2-1; 14 bases agree with TRBD2. Germline V CDR1 and CDR2: SGDLS, YYNGEE. V trimming: 3 bases; J trimming: 2 bases; junction bases outside the gene matches: 10. The CDR3 contains 19 residues. CDR3 bases: TGTGCCAGCAGCGCCGGACTAGCGGGAGGTCCCTCAGCCTACAATGAGCAGTTCTTC. It codes for CASSAGLAGGPSAYNEQFF.

CDR3 in amino acids: CASSRLTGAGELFF. DNA of the CDR3: TGCGCCAGCAGCCGATTAACAGGGGCCGGGGAGCTGTTTTTT. The gene calls are TRBV5-1 and TRBJ2-2; 7 nucleotides align to TRBD1. Germline CDR1 SGHRS, CDR2 YFSETQ. Trimming at V came to 4 bases and at J to 6 bases, leaving 6 bases not matched to a gene. The CDR3 has 14 amino acids.

This clonotype appeared a few times. The rearrangement links TRBV14 to TRBJ1-2, with D perhaps matching TRBD1 (6 bases). In germline, CDR1 is SGHDN, CDR2 FVKESK. V was clipped by 3 bases and J by 7 bases, with 12 bases between them. The CDR3 contains 13 residues. The CDR3 here is CASSQRDIRGYTF. CDR3 nucleotides: TGTGCCAGCAGCCAGAGGGACATACGTGGCTACACCTTC.

The V gene is TRBV20-1, the J gene TRBJ1-5; D remains unclear. In germline, CDR1 is DFQATT, CDR2 SNEGSKA (reference sequence). The V end lost 1 base, the J end lost 4 bases, and 8 bases lay between the germline ends. This CDR3 is 13 amino acids long. CDR3 DNA sequence: TGCAGTGCTAGAGGCAGCCTAAATCAGCCCCAGCATTTT. Its translation is CSARGSLNQPQHF.

This clonotype was seen a few times. The gene calls are TRBV20-1 and TRBJ2-1; D may be TRBD2 (6 bases). The ends were cut back, 2 bases at V and 2 bases at J, with 13 bases in the middle. Germline V gives CDR1 DFQATT, CDR2 SNEGSKA (reference sequence). The CDR3 has 15 amino acids. In DNA form, the CDR3 reads TGCAGTGCTAGACCGACTAGGGCGCCCTACAATGAGCAGTTCTTC. This codes for CSARPTRAPYNEQFF.

The rearrangement uses TRBV6-2 or TRBV6-3 and TRBJ2-3, with D possibly being TRBD2 (6 bases). V lost 0 bases to trimming and J lost 4 bases, with 14 bases between them. The CDR3 is made up of 16 amino acids. Germline loops: CDR1 MNHEY, CDR2 SVGEGT. CDR3 nucleotide sequence: TGTGCCAGCAGTTACTCCGGTGCGTCGGGGGCAGATACGCAGTATTTT. Encoded protein: CASSYSGASGADTQYF.

This clonotype was found a few times. V gene TRBV30 combines with J gene TRBJ2-2; D call uncertain. Germline CDR1 and CDR2: GTSNPN and SVGIG (reference sequence). V dropped 1 base and J dropped 0 bases, with 6 bases sitting between them. The CDR3 contains 14 residues. The CDR3 loop reads CAWSGIANTGELFF. The CDR3 DNA follows: TGTGCCTGGAGTGGTATCGCGAACACCGGGGAGCTGTTTTTT.

The J gene is TRBJ2-1, the V gene TRBV5-1; 14 nucleotides match TRBD2. V trimming: 4 bases; J trimming: 7 bases; junction bases outside the gene matches: 7. Germline V gene sequence: CDR1 SGHRS, CDR2 YFSETQ. The CDR3 has 16 residues. CDR3 region: CASSPTSGRAWNEQFF. CDR3 bases: TGCGCCAGCAGCCCGACTAGCGGGAGGGCCTGGAATGAGCAGTTCTTC.

The chain carries TRBV7-2 and TRBJ2-7; TRBD2 matches 7 bases. Trimming removed 2 bases from V and 7 bases from J; junction bases left unmatched: 8. Per germline, CDR1 SGHTA and CDR2 FQGNSA. The CDR3 spans 14 residues. The CDR3 spells CASSLLGGYLEQYF. For the CDR3, the DNA is TGTGCCAGCAGCTTACTCGGGGGGTATTTGGAGCAGTACTTC.